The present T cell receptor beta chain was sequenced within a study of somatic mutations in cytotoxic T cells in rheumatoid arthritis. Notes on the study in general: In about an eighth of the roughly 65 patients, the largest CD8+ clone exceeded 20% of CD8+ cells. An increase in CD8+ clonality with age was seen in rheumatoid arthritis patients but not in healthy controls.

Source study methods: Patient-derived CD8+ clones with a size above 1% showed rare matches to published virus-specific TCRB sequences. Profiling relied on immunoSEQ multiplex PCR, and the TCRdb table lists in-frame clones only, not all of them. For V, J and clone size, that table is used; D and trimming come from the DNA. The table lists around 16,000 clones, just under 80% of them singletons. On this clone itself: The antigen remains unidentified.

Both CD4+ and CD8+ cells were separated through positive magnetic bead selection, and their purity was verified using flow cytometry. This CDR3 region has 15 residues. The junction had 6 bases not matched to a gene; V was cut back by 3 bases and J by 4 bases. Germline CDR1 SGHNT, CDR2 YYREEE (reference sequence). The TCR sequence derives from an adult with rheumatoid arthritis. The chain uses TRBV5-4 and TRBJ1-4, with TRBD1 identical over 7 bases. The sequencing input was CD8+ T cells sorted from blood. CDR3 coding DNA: TGTGCCAGCAGCTCAACAGGGGCCGATAATGAAAAACTGTTTTTT. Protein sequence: CASSSTGADNEKLFF. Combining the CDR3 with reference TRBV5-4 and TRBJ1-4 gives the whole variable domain ETGVTQSPTHLIKTRGQQVTLRCSSQSGHNTVSWYQQALGQGPQFIFQYYREEENGRGNFPPRFSGLQFPNYSSELNVNALELDDSALYLCASSSTGADNEKLFFGSGTQLSVL.